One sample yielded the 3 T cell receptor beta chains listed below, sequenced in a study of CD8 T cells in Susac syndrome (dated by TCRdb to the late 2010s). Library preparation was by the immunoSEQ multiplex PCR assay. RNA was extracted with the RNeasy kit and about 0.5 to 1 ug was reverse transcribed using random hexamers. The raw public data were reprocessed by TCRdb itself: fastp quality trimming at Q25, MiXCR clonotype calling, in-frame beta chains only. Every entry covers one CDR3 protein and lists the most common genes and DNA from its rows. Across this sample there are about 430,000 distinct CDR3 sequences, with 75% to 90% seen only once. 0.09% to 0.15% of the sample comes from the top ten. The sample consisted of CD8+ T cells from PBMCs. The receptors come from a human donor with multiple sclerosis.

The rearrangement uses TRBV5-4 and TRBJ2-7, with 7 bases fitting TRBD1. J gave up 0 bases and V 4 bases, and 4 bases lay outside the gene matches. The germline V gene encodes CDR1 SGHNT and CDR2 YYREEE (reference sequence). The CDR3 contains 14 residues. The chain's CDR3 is CASSIDRVSYEQYF. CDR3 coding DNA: TGTGCCAGCAGCATTGACAGGGTCTCCTACGAGCAGTACTTC.

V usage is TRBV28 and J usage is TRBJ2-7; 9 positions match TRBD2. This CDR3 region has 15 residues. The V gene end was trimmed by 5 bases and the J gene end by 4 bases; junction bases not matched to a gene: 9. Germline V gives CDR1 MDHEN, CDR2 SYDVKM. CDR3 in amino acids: CASSPPAGGLYEQYF. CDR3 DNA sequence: TGTGCCAGCAGTCCCCCGGCGGGAGGGCTATACGAGCAGTACTTC. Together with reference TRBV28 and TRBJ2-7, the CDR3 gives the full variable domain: DVKVTQSSRYLVKRTGEKVFLECVQDMDHENMFWYRQDPGLGLRLIYFSYDVKMKEKGDIPEGYSVSREKKERFSLILESASTNQTSMYLCASSPPAGGLYEQYFGPGTRLTVT.

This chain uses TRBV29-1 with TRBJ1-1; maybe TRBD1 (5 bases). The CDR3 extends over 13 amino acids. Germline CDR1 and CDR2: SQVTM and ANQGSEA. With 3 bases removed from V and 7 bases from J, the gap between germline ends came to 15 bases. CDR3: CSVDRAGSIEAFF. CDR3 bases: TGCAGCGTTGATCGCGCAGGGAGCATTGAAGCTTTCTTT.